This is a list of T cell receptor beta chains from one sample in a study of cytotoxic CD8 clonotypes in ibrutinib-treated CLL. Repertoires were generated with immunoSEQ multiplex PCR, while TCRdb's copy carries only in-frame clones and drops some. The sample includes roughly 180,000 clones, more than 80% of them seen just once. Source: PBMCs, taken after 24 months of ibrutinib treatment. The receptors come from a human donor with chronic lymphocytic leukemia. CDR3s include the opening cysteine and the closing phenylalanine or tryptophan. Each record gives: V gene, clone size, J gene, D gene, CDR3 DNA, CDR3 protein. A D gene is named only where the DNA matches it firmly. Some rows mark clone size as missing; the rest say once, few, many or name a class of expanded clone.

V gene: TRBV2
clone size: NA
J gene: TRBJ1-1
D gene: NA
CDR3 DNA: TGTGCCAGCACCCCGCATGTCCAGTTGAACACTGAAGCTTTCTTT
CDR3 protein: CASTPHVQLNTEAFF

V gene: TRBV7-8
clone size: NA
J gene: TRBJ1-3
D gene: NA
CDR3 DNA: TGTGCCAGCAGCCCCCTACAGGGCTACACCATATATTTT
CDR3 protein: CASSPLQGYTIYF

V gene: TRBV2
clone size: few
J gene: TRBJ2-7
D gene: TRBD1
CDR3 DNA: TGTGCCAGCACAGGGACAGGCTACGAGCAGTACTTC
CDR3 protein: CASTGTGYEQYF

V gene: TRBV6-5
clone size: NA
J gene: TRBJ2-2
D gene: TRBD2
CDR3 DNA: TGTGCCAGCAGATTGCCAGGGAGGGACACCGGGGAGCTGTTTTTT
CDR3 protein: CASRLPGRDTGELFF

V gene: TRBV7-9
clone size: NA
J gene: TRBJ2-3
D gene: NA
CDR3 DNA: TGTGCCAGCAGCGATCTAATCCCAGATACGCAGTATTTT
CDR3 protein: CASSDLIPDTQYF

V gene: TRBV28
clone size: NA
J gene: TRBJ1-3
D gene: NA
CDR3 DNA: TGTGCCAGCAGTTCCCAGGGATACACCATATATTTT
CDR3 protein: CASSSQGYTIYF

V gene: TRBV6-5
clone size: NA
J gene: TRBJ2-5
D gene: NA
CDR3 DNA: TGTGCCAGCAGTCATAGAAAGACCCAGTACTTC
CDR3 protein: CASSHRKTQYF

V gene: TRBV15
clone size: NA
J gene: TRBJ1-5
D gene: NA
CDR3 DNA: TGTGCCACCAGCAGAGGGGGGGTAGGTCCCCAGCATTTT
CDR3 protein: CATSRGGVGPQHF

V gene: TRBV5-1
clone size: NA
J gene: TRBJ1-2
D gene: NA
CDR3 DNA: TGCGCCAGCAGCTCGCCCGGGACCTACTATGGCTACACCTTC
CDR3 protein: CASSSPGTYYGYTF

V gene: TRBV7-9
clone size: NA
J gene: TRBJ1-2
D gene: TRBD1
CDR3 DNA: TGTGCCAGCAGCGGGGAGGGGGCAAAACATGGCTACACCTTC
CDR3 protein: CASSGEGAKHGYTF

V gene: TRBV7-8
clone size: NA
J gene: TRBJ1-3
D gene: TRBD1
CDR3 DNA: TGTGCCAGCAGCTTTTCCATGGGACAGGGGGCTGGAAACACCATATATTTT
CDR3 protein: CASSFSMGQGAGNTIYF

V gene: TRBV19
clone size: NA
J gene: TRBJ1-2
D gene: NA
CDR3 DNA: TGTGCCAGTGGTCCAGGGAGCGGCTACACCTTC
CDR3 protein: CASGPGSGYTF

V gene: TRBV28
clone size: NA
J gene: TRBJ2-1
D gene: TRBD2
CDR3 DNA: TGTGCCAGCTGGAGTAGAGCGGGATCCTCGAATGAGCAGTTCTTC
CDR3 protein: CASWSRAGSSNEQFF